These T cell receptor beta chains were read from a single sample in a study of T cell responses to AZD1222 COVID-19 vaccine. The table came from immunoSEQ multiplex PCR; TCRdb's copy has only in-frame clones and leaves some out. In the table there are some 140,000 clones, about nine tenths of which are singletons. Source: peripheral blood, taken on day 0 of MenACWY control vaccination. The source of these receptors is an adult in good health. CDR3s include the opening cysteine and the closing phenylalanine or tryptophan. Each record gives: clone size, J gene, V gene, D gene, CDR3 protein, CDR3 DNA. A D gene is named only where the DNA matches it firmly. Some rows have no size entry. The others give once, few or many, or a class for an expanded clone.

NA TRBJ2-7 TRBV6-2/TRBV6-3 TRBD1 CASSWDRQYEQYF TGTGCCAGCAGTTGGGACAGACAGTACGAGCAGTACTTC
NA TRBJ2-5 TRBV10-3 TRBD2 CAISESPAGVSLGETQYF TGTGCCATCAGTGAGTCGCCAGCGGGAGTGTCTTTGGGAGAGACCCAGTACTTC
NA TRBJ1-6 TRBV27 NA CASSRGFYNSPLHF TGTGCCAGCAGTCGGGGCTTCTATAATTCACCCCTCCACTTT
NA TRBJ2-7 TRBV7-2 NA CASSLGGNSYEQYF TGTGCCAGCAGCCTAGGAGGCAATTCCTACGAGCAGTACTTC
NA TRBJ2-7 TRBV19 TRBD2 CASSTPVRAGAGEQYF TGTGCCAGTAGTACCCCAGTCAGGGCGGGAGCGGGCGAGCAGTACTTC
few TRBJ2-1 TRBV11-3 TRBD2 CASSLGLAGTGEQFF TGTGCCAGCAGCTTAGGGCTAGCGGGGACCGGTGAGCAGTTCTTC
many TRBJ1-6 TRBV27 NA CASSLIWQTNSPLHF TGTGCCAGCAGTTTAATTTGGCAGACAAATTCACCCCTCCACTTT
NA TRBJ2-7 TRBV27 TRBD2 CASRRLAGALREQYF TGTGCCAGCAGAAGACTAGCGGGAGCTTTACGAGAGCAGTACTTC
NA TRBJ1-2 TRBV15 NA CATSRVGVGGYTF TGTGCCACCAGCAGAGTAGGTGTAGGAGGCTACACCTTC
NA TRBJ1-2 TRBV11-2 NA CASSLGVIGARGYTF TGTGCCAGCAGCCTTGGTGTGATAGGGGCAAGGGGCTACACCTTC
NA TRBJ1-2 TRBV18 NA CASSPVAGDYGYTF TGTGCCAGCTCACCCGTTGCGGGTGACTATGGCTACACCTTC
few TRBJ2-2 TRBV12-3/TRBV12-4 NA CASSSFVGELFF TGTGCCAGCAGCAGCTTTGTCGGGGAGCTGTTTTTT
NA TRBJ1-1 TRBV11-3 NA CASSLDGVGGNTEAFF TGTGCCAGCAGCTTAGATGGGGTCGGGGGGAACACTGAAGCTTTCTTT